The next 9 T cell receptor beta chains were all read from a single sample in a study of Graves' ophthalmopathy and Graves' hyperthyroidism. The authors amplified TCR beta CDR3 regions from RNA transcripts. Amplification began with first-round RT-PCR using HTBI primers, then second-round multiplex PCR was performed. In TCRdb, the multiplex PCR reads were re-called with MiXCR into one record per CDR3 protein. The repertoire holds hundreds of thousands of distinct CDR3 sequences, with about 16% as singletons. The sample was peripheral blood. The source of these receptors is a woman aged 18-29 years with stable Graves' hyperthyroidism.

This clonotype has only a few counts. The gene calls are TRBV19 and TRBJ2-7; 11 bases fit TRBD1. With 8 bases clipped from V and 3 bases from J, the junction kept 6 bases outside the gene matches. This CDR3 has 14 amino acids. Germline-derived CDR1 and CDR2 are LNHDA and SQIVND (reference sequence). The DNA for the CDR3 is TGTGCCAGTGACCGAGGGACAGGGGGCTACGAGCAGTACTTC. This sequence encodes CASDRGTGGYEQYF.

There are many counts of this clonotype. This sequence joins TRBV20-1 and TRBJ2-2, with a possible D match to TRBD2 (5 bases). Trimming shortened V by 3 bases and J by 3 bases, and 8 bases separated the two germline ends. The length of the CDR3 is 13 residues. Germline CDR1 is DFQATT and CDR2 is SNEGSKA (reference sequence). The CDR3 sequence is CSASLRDTGELFF. DNA for the CDR3: TGCAGTGCTAGCCTGCGGGACACCGGGGAGCTGTTTTTT.

The V gene is TRBV18, the J gene TRBJ2-5; no reliable D call. The CDR3 totals 13 residues. CDR1 is KGHSH, CDR2 LQKENI, per germline. The V end was cut by 2 bases, the J end by 3 bases, with 7 bases between. Here the CDR3 DNA reads TGTGCCAGCTCACCAGAGTTAAAAGAGACCCAGTACTTC. It codes for CASSPELKETQYF.

In this sample, this clonotype turned up many times. The genes are TRBV9 and TRBJ2-5, with a weak D call TRBD1 (6 bases). V lost 0 bases and J 0 bases, leaving 9 bases between the germline ends. This CDR3 comprises 15 residues. Germline V CDR1 and CDR2: SGDLS, YYNGEE. CDR3 nucleotide sequence: TGTGCCAGCAGCGTAGGGACAGCGTACCAAGAGACCCAGTACTTC. This gives the protein CASSVGTAYQETQYF.

This clonotype was seen repeatedly, ten times or more. The V gene is TRBV13, the J gene TRBJ1-5; D not certain. The CDR3 consists of 19 residues. Per the germline V gene, CDR1 is PRHDT and CDR2 is FYEKMQ (reference sequence). V gave up 5 bases and J gave up 2 bases, with 25 bases separating them. The CDR3 coding sequence is TGTGCCAGCAGCCAAGGACCCCTTACACCCGTCGGGGGCAATCAGCCCCAGCATTTT. It encodes CASSQGPLTPVGGNQPQHF.

This clonotype appeared a few times. This rearrangement joins TRBV4-2 to TRBJ2-5; no clear D. Trimming shortened V by 0 bases and J by 4 bases, and 9 bases separated the two germline ends. The CDR3 is 14 amino acids. Germline CDR1 is LGHNA and CDR2 is YNFKEQ. Here the CDR3 DNA reads TGTGCCAGCAGCCAAGAAGGAGTTACAGAGACCCAGTACTTC. This codes for CASSQEGVTETQYF.

This clonotype appeared many times. The V and J genes are TRBV18 and TRBJ1-1; D is possibly TRBD1 (5 bases). With 2 bases removed from V and 1 base from J, the gap between germline ends came to 8 bases. The CDR3 totals 14 residues. The germline V gene has CDR1 KGHSH and CDR2 LQKENI. CDR3 coding DNA: TGTGCCAGCTCACCAGGACACAGGAACACTGAAGCTTTCTTT. Its translation: CASSPGHRNTEAFF.

This clonotype was recorded at least ten times. The chain has TRBV12-3 or TRBV12-4 and TRBJ1-2; 10 bases line up with TRBD1. The CDR3 extends over 14 amino acids. V trimming: 4 bases; J trimming: 6 bases; junction bases outside the gene matches: 5. CDR3 protein: CASSYRDRGNGYTF. The CDR3 nucleotides read TGTGCCAGCAGTTACCGGGACAGGGGAAATGGCTACACCTTC.

The chain links TRBV4-1 to TRBJ1-2, with 8 positions matching TRBD1. From germline, CDR1 is MGHRA and CDR2 YSYEKL. The J segment lost 5 bases and the V segment lost 3 bases, leaving 8 bases of the junction unmatched. This CDR3 comprises 15 residues. The CDR3 DNA reads as TGCGCCAGCAGCCAGACAGGGGTAGCTAGGTATGGCTACACCTTC. Translating it yields CASSQTGVARYGYTF.